This T cell receptor (beta chain) was sequenced during a study of tumour-infiltrating T cells in Burkitt lymphoma. Turning to the study itself: Repertoire clonality predicted overall and progression-free survival.

CDR3 length: 12 amino acids. Per germline, CDR1 SQVTM and CDR2 ANQGSEA. Deletions cut 5 bases from V and 7 bases from J, with 11 bases between. TCRdb's table, derived via immunoSEQ multiplex PCR, lists solely in-frame clones and lacks some. The sample includes about 6,600 clones, approximately 81% seen only once; the top ten take 9.5% to 11%. This receptor was taken from a human donor with Burkitt lymphoma. The chain employs TRBV29-1 and TRBJ1-4; no clear D gene. The sequencing sample was made of tumor tissue. CDR3 nucleotides: TGCAGCGTTCGGCAGGAGGGTGAAAAACTGTTTTTT. Its translation: CSVRQEGEKLFF.